The T cell receptor (beta chain) under discussion was sequenced for a study of spatial heterogeneity in lung cancer. At the level of the study: The average appearance count of each unique TCR and UMI combination in raw reads was more than 9.5.

V lost 9 bases, J lost 3 bases, and 5 bases stayed unmatched. CDR1 SNHLY and CDR2 FYNNEI come from the germline V gene. CDR3 length: 13 residues. To note about this clonotype: Antigen unknown. This beta chain is an off-target read within a library intended for alpha chains, so its frequency means little.

Individual TCR cDNA molecules each bore their own unique molecular identifier. Via MiXCR, TCRdb re-called the 5' RACE reads, giving one row per CDR3 protein. Of about 1,100 distinct CDR3 sequences in the sample, roughly 45% were seen once. Time point here: blood at routine non-recurrence follow-up after resection. Whole RNA obtained from tumor, nontumor lung or frozen PBMC underwent sequencing without sorting. Study-wide points: Whereas they appeared in blood less at follow-up, ubiquitous expanded tumor TCRs appeared there more at resection.

The starting material was PBMCs, obtained at follow-up. The sequence came from a female donor with early-stage non-small cell lung cancer. This chain uses TRBV2 with TRBJ2-7, with 10 bases that match TRBD2. CDR3 in amino acids: CASRTSGVYEQYF. CDR3 nucleotide sequence: TGTGCCAGTCGGACTAGCGGAGTCTACGAGCAGTACTTC.